The 21 T cell receptor beta chains listed next were all sequenced from one sample in a study of PD-1 and CTLA-4 blockade in melanoma. Method: immunoSEQ multiplex PCR; TCRdb's copy keeps in-frame clones and lacks some. This sample yields 7,200 or so clones, of which roughly 80% are seen a single time; 35% to 50% belongs to the top ten. Source: CD8+ T cells from peripheral blood, taken before anti-PD-1 treatment. The source of these receptors is a human donor with melanoma.

The CDR3 DNA follows: TGCAGTGCTAGTGAAGCAGGGGACACTGAAGCTTTCTTT. Translating gives CSASEAGDTEAFF. The chain employs TRBV20-1 and TRBJ1-1; maybe TRBD1 (6 bases). Germline-derived CDR1 and CDR2 are DFQATT and SNEGSKA (reference sequence). V lost 3 bases to trimming and J lost 3 bases, with 11 bases between them. This CDR3 comprises 13 residues.

This rearrangement joins TRBV7-9 to TRBJ2-5; TRBD2 agrees at 7 bases. Germline V lookup: CDR1 SEHNR, CDR2 FQNEAQ (reference sequence). Trimming removed 3 bases from V and 3 bases from J; junction bases left unmatched: 10. This CDR3 has 16 amino acids. The CDR3 spells CASSFALEGGKETQYF. As DNA, the CDR3 is TGTGCCAGCAGCTTTGCCCTAGAGGGAGGGAAAGAGACCCAGTACTTC.

This clone was seen more than once but under ten times. The J gene is TRBJ2-6, the V gene TRBV10-2; unclear D gene. The ends were cut back, 4 bases at V and 0 bases at J, with 4 bases in the middle. The CDR3 has 14 amino acids. CDR1 and CDR2 (germline): WSHSY, SAAADI. The chain's CDR3 is CASSGGSGANVLTF. As DNA, the CDR3 is TGCGCCAGCAGTGGGGGCTCTGGGGCCAACGTCCTGACTTTC.

Written as DNA, the CDR3 is TGTGCCAGCAGCTTGCGGGCCTCCTACGAGCAGTACTTC. Translated, it gives CASSLRASYEQYF. The rearrangement joins TRBV5-6 to TRBJ2-7, with no clear D. V lost 1 base, J lost 0 bases, and 5 bases lay in between. Per the germline V gene, CDR1 is SGHDT and CDR2 is YYEEEE. This CDR3 has 13 residues.

The genes are TRBV6-5 and TRBJ2-7, with 14 bases aligning to TRBD2. Germline-derived CDR1 and CDR2 are MNHEY and SVGAGI. The CDR3 covers 15 residues. The trim removed 5 bases at V and 4 bases at J, leaving 4 bases unmatched. CDR3 amino acids: CASSPGTSGSYEQYF. CDR3 bases: TGTGCCAGCAGTCCTGGGACTAGCGGGAGTTACGAGCAGTACTTC.

In its sample, this clone was seen a few times. The genes are TRBV10-3 and TRBJ1-1; possible D gene TRBD1, 6 bases. Deletions cut 2 bases from V and 1 base from J, with 8 bases between. Germline CDR1 is ENHRY and CDR2 is SYGVKD. The CDR3 is 14 residues long. The CDR3 DNA sequence: TGTGCCATCAGTGAGGGACAGAGGAACACTGAAGCTTTCTTT. This translates into CAISEGQRNTEAFF.

This clone was seen only a few times. The chain links TRBV12-3 or TRBV12-4 to TRBJ1-5, with no clear D. V shed 10 bases and J shed 7 bases, with 17 bases lying between them. The CDR3 is 13 residues long. The CDR3 loop is CATIRVWVQPQHF. CDR3 coding DNA: TGTGCCACCATACGGGTATGGGTGCAGCCCCAGCATTTT.

This clone was recorded a few times. The J gene is TRBJ2-7, the V gene TRBV5-6, with 9 bases identical to TRBD2. J gave up 2 bases and V 4 bases, and 4 bases lay outside the gene matches. This CDR3 is 14 amino acids long. Germline values: CDR1 SGHDT, CDR2 YYEEEE. The CDR3 nucleotides are TGTGCCAGCAGCGTCATAGCGGGAGCCTACGAGCAGTACTTC. Translation gives CASSVIAGAYEQYF.

The rearrangement links TRBV13 to TRBJ2-5, with unresolved D. This CDR3 region has 13 residues. Trimming stripped 5 bases from V and 2 bases from J, with 9 bases between. CDR1 and CDR2 from the germline V gene are PRHDT and FYEKMQ (reference sequence). The CDR3 coding sequence is TGTGCCAGCAGCCCTAGGTCTCAAGAGACCCAGTACTTC. It codes for CASSPRSQETQYF.

The V call is TRBV9, the J call TRBJ2-7; D unresolved. The CDR3 has 14 residues. The germline gives CDR1 SGDLS, CDR2 YYNGEE. V was trimmed by 4 bases and J by 3 bases, leaving 14 bases between them. The CDR3 DNA follows: TGTGCCAGCAGCCTCTTTGACACAAACTACGAGCAGTACTTC. Translating it yields CASSLFDTNYEQYF. Complete variable domain (other parts from reference TRBV9 and TRBJ2-7): DSGVTQTPKHLITATGQRVTLRCSPRSGDLSVYWYQQSLDQGLQFLIQYYNGEERAKGNILERFSAQQFPDLHSELNLSSLELGDSALYFCASSLFDTNYEQYFGPGTRLTVT.

The chain has TRBV4-1 and TRBJ1-5; a weak D match, TRBD1 (5 bases). CDR1 and CDR2 (germline): MGHRA, YSYEKL. CDR3 length: 15 residues. Trimming removed 0 bases at V and 8 bases at J, with 14 bases between. The CDR3 coding sequence is TGCGCCAGCAGCCAAGACAGGGCGCCTAGGGAGCCCCAGCATTTT. Its protein product is CASSQDRAPREPQHF.

This clone has just a few counts. The chain carries TRBV2 and TRBJ1-5, with TRBD1 matching 11 bases. Trimming at V came to 5 bases and at J to 6 bases, leaving 6 bases not matched to a gene. CDR1 SNHLY and CDR2 FYNNEI come from the germline V gene. CDR3 length equals 15 residues. CDR3 nucleotides: TGTGCCAGCAGTCCCGGGGGACAGGGGGTTCAGCCCCAGCATTTT. Its protein product is CASSPGGQGVQPQHF.

This clone is labeled as medium-sized (0.01 to 0.1%). This rearrangement joins TRBV7-9 to TRBJ1-2; TRBD1 might be the D (5 bases). CDR1 SEHNR and CDR2 FQNEAQ come from the germline V gene (reference sequence). V lost 1 base to trimming and J lost 2 bases, with 8 bases between them. The CDR3 runs 14 residues. Here the CDR3 DNA reads TGTGCCAGCAGCTTAGTGGGGGGGAACTATGGCTACACCTTC. It yields the protein CASSLVGGNYGYTF.

The CDR3 nucleotides read TGTGCCAGCAGCTTAGCCACCGGGGAGCTGTTTTTT. This sequence encodes CASSLATGELFF. The chain couples TRBV7-9 to TRBJ2-2; D not certain. Trimming took off 0 bases at V and 4 bases at J, with 0 bases between the two ends. The CDR3 runs 12 residues. Germline V gene data show CDR1 as SEHNR and CDR2 as FQNEAQ (reference sequence).

The chain employs TRBV29-1 and TRBJ2-7; 7 bases line up with TRBD1. The CDR3 totals 13 residues. The ends lost 1 base at V and 3 bases at J; junction bases unmatched: 3. Germline-derived CDR1 and CDR2 are SQVTM and ANQGSEA. CDR3 nucleotide sequence: TGCAGCGTTGAAGTGTACAGGGGCTACGAGCAGTACTTC. It yields the protein CSVEVYRGYEQYF.

In this sample, this clone turned up once. V and J are TRBV4-1 and TRBJ2-1; 9 bases agree with TRBD2. The trim removed 4 bases at V and 0 bases at J, leaving 4 bases unmatched. The length of the CDR3 is 16 residues. CDR1 is MGHRA and CDR2 is YSYEKL in the germline V gene. This CDR3 is CASSPLSGSSYNEQFF. The DNA of the CDR3 is TGCGCCAGCAGCCCACTTAGCGGGAGCTCCTACAATGAGCAGTTCTTC.

The rearrangement links TRBV12-3 or TRBV12-4 to TRBJ1-5; no firm D call. V lost 0 bases and J 3 bases, leaving 3 bases between the germline ends. There are 13 residues in the CDR3. CDR3 sequence (DNA): TGTGCCAGCAGTTTAGCTACCAATCAGCCCCAGCATTTT. Amino acids: CASSLATNQPQHF.

V usage is TRBV11-3 and J usage is TRBJ1-2, with D unclear. Deletions cut 8 bases from V and 5 bases from J, with 21 bases between. The germline V gene has CDR1 SGHNT and CDR2 YENEEA. The CDR3 totals 15 residues. CDR3 in amino acids: CASEDGLNGKYGYTF. Written as DNA, the CDR3 is TGTGCCAGCGAGGACGGTTTAAACGGGAAGTATGGCTACACCTTC.

The gene calls are TRBV11-1 and TRBJ2-4; D is unclear. This CDR3 has 13 residues. The V gene lost 2 bases and the J gene lost 6 bases, with 8 bases spanning the gap. Looked up from germline, CDR1 is SGHAT and CDR2 is FQDESV (reference sequence). For the CDR3, the DNA is TGTGCCAGCAGCTTATCCGCTATAAACATTCAGTACTTC. Its protein product is CASSLSAINIQYF.

The chain carries TRBV6-2 or TRBV6-3 and TRBJ2-3; 7 bases align to TRBD2. The germline CDR1 and CDR2 sequences are MNHEY and SVGEGT. CDR3 length equals 14 residues. Trimming took 2 bases from V and 2 from J; bases not matched to a gene: 1. The CDR3 sequence is CASSYGRATDTQYF. In nucleotides, the CDR3 is TGTGCCAGCAGTTACGGGAGGGCCACAGATACGCAGTATTTT.

The CDR3 here is CASGPGTGNSYEQYF. CDR3 nucleotide sequence: TGTGCCAGCGGCCCCGGGACAGGGAATTCCTACGAGCAGTACTTC. The chain links TRBV19 to TRBJ2-7, with 9 nucleotides matching TRBD1. Germline V gene lookup returns CDR1 LNHDA and CDR2 SQIVND (reference sequence). The V and J ends lost 9 bases and 1 base, in that order; junction bases with no gene match: 10. CDR3 size: 15 residues.